This TCR beta chain was recorded in a study of cytomegalovirus exposure and HLA in healthy donors. Regarding the study as a whole: Available immune exposure information was restricted to CMV serostatus only. In vitro checks showed that a few CMV-associated chains really do target CMV antigens. A later analysis linked a missense DCLRE1C variant to TCR beta V- and J-gene trimming.

Between the trimmed V and J ends, which lost 1 base and 6 bases, there was a span of 13 bases. Germline V gene data show CDR1 as MNHEY and CDR2 as SVGAGI. The CDR3 contains 15 residues. With 60 Vbeta and 13 Jbeta primers, the PCR was carried out. The table came from immunoSEQ multiplex PCR; TCRdb's copy has only in-frame clones and leaves some out. The table has around 150,000 clones, roughly 66% seen once. Comment on this clone: Its specificity is unknown.

The gene calls are TRBV6-5 and TRBJ2-1; a weak D match, TRBD2 (7 bases). The source is a woman in her sixties in good health and CMV-seronegative. Sequenced: PBMCs. The CDR3 bases are TGTGCCAGCAGTTACTTACCAAGGGGGGGCAATGAGCAGTTCTTC. The encoded protein is CASSYLPRGGNEQFF.